The rows below give T cell receptor beta chains drawn from one sample of a study of identical twins. TCRdb passed the 5' RACE reads through MiXCR, listing each CDR3 protein once. The sample yields 550,000 to 800,000 distinct CDR3 sequences, roughly 7.1% seen once. The same sample was also used in a study of yellow fever vaccine responses in identical twins.

Material for sequencing was PBMCs. The receptors come from a woman younger than 35 in good health. CDR3s include the opening cysteine and the closing phenylalanine or tryptophan. The order of the fields is clone size, D gene, J gene, V gene, CDR3 protein, CDR3 DNA. A D gene is named only where the DNA matches it firmly. Clone size appears in some rows only: once, few, many, or a class for an expanded clone.

clone_size: NA
d_call: NA
j_call: TRBJ1-5
v_call: TRBV6-2/TRBV6-3
cdr3_aa: CASSSGEPQHF
cdr3_nt: TGTGCCAGCAGCTCAGGGGAGCCCCAGCATTTT

clone_size: many
d_call: NA
j_call: TRBJ2-2
v_call: TRBV7-3
cdr3_aa: CASSLSGVTGELFF
cdr3_nt: TGTGCCAGCAGCTTATCAGGGGTCACCGGGGAGCTGTTTTTT

clone_size: NA
d_call: NA
j_call: TRBJ2-5
v_call: TRBV9
cdr3_aa: CASSAQAAETQYF
cdr3_nt: TGTGCCAGCAGCGCACAGGCCGCGGAGACCCAGTACTTC

clone_size: few
d_call: TRBD2
j_call: TRBJ2-5
v_call: TRBV10-3
cdr3_aa: CAISGGGTQYF
cdr3_nt: TGTGCCATCAGTGGGGGGGGGACCCAGTACTTC

clone_size: NA
d_call: NA
j_call: TRBJ2-6
v_call: TRBV7-2
cdr3_aa: CASSRTSGPGANVLTF
cdr3_nt: TGTGCCAGCAGCCGCACGTCGGGTCCTGGGGCCAACGTCCTGACTTTC

clone_size: many
d_call: NA
j_call: TRBJ2-7
v_call: TRBV10-3
cdr3_aa: CAISDWDSSYEQYF
cdr3_nt: TGTGCCATCAGTGATTGGGATAGCTCCTACGAGCAGTACTTC

clone_size: few
d_call: NA
j_call: TRBJ2-7
v_call: TRBV10-3
cdr3_aa: CAISETSGPLPRYEQYF
cdr3_nt: TGTGCCATCAGTGAGACCTCCGGACCACTGCCCCGCTACGAGCAGTACTTC

clone_size: many
d_call: NA
j_call: TRBJ2-2
v_call: TRBV5-6
cdr3_aa: CASRRTVTGELFF
cdr3_nt: TGTGCCAGCAGACGGACAGTCACCGGGGAGCTGTTTTTT

clone_size: NA
d_call: TRBD2
j_call: TRBJ2-1
v_call: TRBV10-2
cdr3_aa: CASKGLAVYNEQFF
cdr3_nt: TGCGCCAGCAAGGGACTAGCGGTCTACAATGAGCAGTTCTTC

clone_size: many
d_call: TRBD1
j_call: TRBJ2-2
v_call: TRBV24-1
cdr3_aa: CATRDRENTGELFF
cdr3_nt: TGTGCCACCAGGGACAGGGAGAACACCGGGGAGCTGTTTTTT

clone_size: many
d_call: NA
j_call: TRBJ1-3
v_call: TRBV3-1
cdr3_aa: CASSPLGHERVSGNTIYF
cdr3_nt: TGTGCCAGCAGCCCCCTCGGACACGAACGGGTTTCTGGAAACACCATATATTTT

clone_size: NA
d_call: NA
j_call: TRBJ2-2
v_call: TRBV7-3
cdr3_aa: CASSLIPSGELFF
cdr3_nt: TGTGCCAGCAGCTTAATTCCATCCGGGGAGCTGTTTTTT

clone_size: few
d_call: TRBD1
j_call: TRBJ2-6
v_call: TRBV7-6
cdr3_aa: CASSLWGTGVSSGANVLTF
cdr3_nt: TGTGCCAGCAGCTTATGGGGGACAGGGGTTAGCTCTGGGGCCAACGTCCTGACTTTC

clone_size: many
d_call: TRBD2
j_call: TRBJ2-1
v_call: TRBV5-1
cdr3_aa: CASSLVPGTSGSSYNEQFF
cdr3_nt: TGCGCCAGCAGCTTGGTCCCCGGGACTAGCGGAAGCTCCTACAATGAGCAGTTCTTC

clone_size: NA
d_call: TRBD2
j_call: TRBJ2-4
v_call: TRBV14
cdr3_aa: CASSQRVGTSDLAKNIQYF
cdr3_nt: TGTGCCAGCAGCCAAAGGGTAGGGACTAGCGACTTAGCCAAAAACATTCAGTACTTC

clone_size: few
d_call: TRBD1
j_call: TRBJ2-1
v_call: TRBV12-3/TRBV12-4
cdr3_aa: CASSPDRGSNNEQFF
cdr3_nt: TGTGCCAGCAGCCCCGACAGGGGGAGCAACAATGAGCAGTTCTTC

clone_size: many
d_call: NA
j_call: TRBJ1-2
v_call: TRBV6-5
cdr3_aa: CASSYGVGYTF
cdr3_nt: TGTGCCAGCAGTTACGGGGTGGGCTACACCTTC

clone_size: few
d_call: NA
j_call: TRBJ1-4
v_call: TRBV5-1
cdr3_aa: CASSLEDPNEKLFF
cdr3_nt: TGCGCCAGCAGCTTAGAAGATCCGAATGAAAAACTGTTTTTT

clone_size: few
d_call: NA
j_call: TRBJ2-7
v_call: TRBV27
cdr3_aa: CASSLRGGYSYEQYF
cdr3_nt: TGTGCCAGCAGTTTAAGGGGGGGTTACTCCTACGAGCAGTACTTC

clone_size: many
d_call: TRBD1
j_call: TRBJ1-2
v_call: TRBV12-3/TRBV12-4
cdr3_aa: CASGDSLYGYTF
cdr3_nt: TGTGCCAGCGGGGACAGCCTATATGGCTACACCTTC

clone_size: NA
d_call: NA
j_call: TRBJ1-3
v_call: TRBV4-1
cdr3_aa: CASSQPLGTSSGNTIYF
cdr3_nt: TGCGCCAGCAGCCAGCCCTTGGGGACGAGCTCTGGAAACACCATATATTTT

clone_size: many
d_call: TRBD2
j_call: TRBJ2-2
v_call: TRBV7-8
cdr3_aa: CASSYSEREGHTGELFF
cdr3_nt: TGTGCCAGCAGCTACTCAGAGCGGGAGGGCCACACCGGGGAGCTGTTTTTT

clone_size: few
d_call: TRBD2
j_call: TRBJ2-1
v_call: TRBV9
cdr3_aa: CASTSGSSYNEQFF
cdr3_nt: TGTGCCAGCACTAGCGGGAGCTCCTACAATGAGCAGTTCTTC

clone_size: NA
d_call: TRBD1
j_call: TRBJ2-5
v_call: TRBV20-1
cdr3_aa: CSAVRQGVMETQYF
cdr3_nt: TGCAGTGCCGTTCGACAGGGGGTAATGGAGACCCAGTACTTC

clone_size: few
d_call: TRBD1
j_call: TRBJ1-2
v_call: TRBV10-3
cdr3_aa: CAISTTGGIGYTF
cdr3_nt: TGTGCCATCTCAACAACAGGGGGCATTGGCTACACCTTC

clone_size: many
d_call: NA
j_call: TRBJ1-1
v_call: TRBV18
cdr3_aa: CASSPLISNTEAFF
cdr3_nt: TGTGCCAGCTCACCACTCATATCGAACACTGAAGCTTTCTTT

clone_size: many
d_call: NA
j_call: TRBJ2-1
v_call: TRBV12-3/TRBV12-4
cdr3_aa: CASSPQTVYYNEQFF
cdr3_nt: TGTGCCAGCAGTCCCCAGACTGTCTACTACAATGAGCAGTTCTTC

clone_size: few
d_call: NA
j_call: TRBJ2-7
v_call: TRBV7-9
cdr3_aa: CASTIGGAPYEQYF
cdr3_nt: TGTGCCAGCACCATTGGGGGAGCTCCCTACGAGCAGTACTTC

clone_size: NA
d_call: NA
j_call: TRBJ2-2
v_call: TRBV6-1
cdr3_aa: CASMGARNTGELFF
cdr3_nt: TGTGCCAGCATGGGGGCGAGGAACACCGGGGAGCTGTTTTTT

clone_size: NA
d_call: NA
j_call: TRBJ2-1
v_call: TRBV2
cdr3_aa: CASSDDGTSYNEQFF
cdr3_nt: TGTGCCAGCAGTGATGATGGGACCTCCTACAATGAGCAGTTCTTC

clone_size: many
d_call: NA
j_call: TRBJ1-1
v_call: TRBV21-1
cdr3_aa: CASSKGEGVIKAPMNTEAFF
cdr3_nt: TGTGCCAGCAGCAAAGGAGAAGGGGTGATTAAGGCACCGATGAACACTGAAGCTTTCTTT

clone_size: NA
d_call: NA
j_call: TRBJ1-5
v_call: TRBV12-3/TRBV12-4
cdr3_aa: CASSLRLQPQHF
cdr3_nt: TGTGCCAGCAGTCTCAGGCTTCAGCCCCAGCATTTT

clone_size: few
d_call: TRBD2
j_call: TRBJ2-1
v_call: TRBV11-3
cdr3_aa: CASSLVRLAGGIEQFF
cdr3_nt: TGTGCCAGCAGCTTAGTGAGGCTAGCGGGAGGGATTGAGCAGTTCTTC

clone_size: NA
d_call: TRBD1
j_call: TRBJ2-7
v_call: TRBV7-8
cdr3_aa: CASTQDRGRYEQYF
cdr3_nt: TGTGCCAGCACCCAAGACAGGGGTCGGTACGAGCAGTACTTC

clone_size: many
d_call: TRBD2
j_call: TRBJ2-1
v_call: TRBV7-8
cdr3_aa: CASSYTASGGYNEQFF
cdr3_nt: TGTGCCAGCAGCTATACGGCAAGCGGGGGCTACAATGAGCAGTTCTTC

clone_size: NA
d_call: NA
j_call: TRBJ2-2
v_call: TRBV15
cdr3_aa: CATQIGVGELFF
cdr3_nt: TGTGCCACTCAGATTGGTGTCGGGGAGCTGTTTTTT

clone_size: few
d_call: NA
j_call: TRBJ1-6
v_call: TRBV27
cdr3_aa: CASSLPGNYNSPLHF
cdr3_nt: TGTGCCAGCAGTTTACCGGGGAACTATAATTCACCCCTCCACTTT

clone_size: many
d_call: TRBD1
j_call: TRBJ2-5
v_call: TRBV7-9
cdr3_aa: CASSLTGLEETQYF
cdr3_nt: TGTGCCAGCAGCTTGACAGGGCTGGAAGAGACCCAGTACTTC

clone_size: once
d_call: NA
j_call: TRBJ2-3
v_call: TRBV11-1
cdr3_aa: CASSIGAGPRSTDTQYF
cdr3_nt: TGTGCCAGCAGCATAGGGGCAGGTCCCCGCAGCACAGATACGCAGTATTTT

clone_size: few
d_call: NA
j_call: TRBJ2-5
v_call: TRBV6-5
cdr3_aa: CASSWGYRARETQYF
cdr3_nt: TGTGCCAGCAGTTGGGGCTACAGGGCTCGCGAGACCCAGTACTTC

clone_size: many
d_call: TRBD1
j_call: TRBJ1-1
v_call: TRBV6-1
cdr3_aa: CACRDRVVAEAFF
cdr3_nt: TGTGCCTGTCGGGACAGGGTGGTCGCTGAAGCTTTCTTT

clone_size: many
d_call: TRBD2
j_call: TRBJ2-7
v_call: TRBV7-2
cdr3_aa: CASSFGLGSSYEQYF
cdr3_nt: TGTGCCAGCAGCTTTGGACTAGGCAGCTCCTACGAGCAGTACTTC

clone_size: NA
d_call: NA
j_call: TRBJ1-6
v_call: TRBV29-1
cdr3_aa: CSVQGAYNSPLHF
cdr3_nt: TGCAGCGTTCAAGGGGCCTATAATTCACCCCTCCACTTT

clone_size: many
d_call: TRBD2
j_call: TRBJ2-1
v_call: TRBV3-1
cdr3_aa: CASSGGLATAEQFF
cdr3_nt: TGTGCCAGCAGCGGGGGACTAGCGACAGCTGAGCAGTTCTTC

clone_size: NA
d_call: TRBD2
j_call: TRBJ2-5
v_call: TRBV19
cdr3_aa: CASSLGRAGMYQETRYF
cdr3_nt: TGTGCCAGTAGTCTGGGAAGAGCGGGGATGTACCAAGAGACCCGGTACTTC

clone_size: few
d_call: TRBD2
j_call: TRBJ2-5
v_call: TRBV7-8
cdr3_aa: CASSLGQFLAGAPQETQYF
cdr3_nt: TGTGCCAGCAGCTTAGGGCAGTTTCTGGCGGGAGCCCCCCAAGAGACCCAGTACTTC

clone_size: NA
d_call: TRBD2
j_call: TRBJ2-6
v_call: TRBV12-3/TRBV12-4
cdr3_aa: CASSLLAGVSGANVLTF
cdr3_nt: TGTGCCAGCAGTTTACTAGCGGGAGTTTCTGGGGCCAACGTCCTGACTTTC

clone_size: NA
d_call: NA
j_call: TRBJ2-1
v_call: TRBV3-1
cdr3_aa: CASSQVFGHLLSYNEQFF
cdr3_nt: TGTGCCAGCAGCCAAGTATTTGGACATCTTCTCTCCTACAATGAGCAGTTCTTC

clone_size: NA
d_call: NA
j_call: TRBJ2-6
v_call: TRBV6-5
cdr3_aa: CASRTPGANVLTF
cdr3_nt: TGTGCCAGCAGGACTCCAGGGGCCAACGTCCTGACTTTC

clone_size: few
d_call: TRBD1
j_call: TRBJ2-7
v_call: TRBV19
cdr3_aa: CASSIVQDRGLYEQYF
cdr3_nt: TGTGCCAGTAGTATAGTCCAGGACAGGGGCCTCTACGAGCAGTACTTC

clone_size: NA
d_call: TRBD2
j_call: TRBJ2-7
v_call: TRBV2
cdr3_aa: CASSGDRVAGGTEQYF
cdr3_nt: TGTGCCAGCAGTGGTGACAGGGTAGCGGGAGGGACCGAGCAGTACTTC

clone_size: NA
d_call: NA
j_call: TRBJ2-7
v_call: TRBV20-1
cdr3_aa: CSANPEMEYEQYF
cdr3_nt: TGCAGTGCCAACCCTGAAATGGAATACGAGCAGTACTTC

clone_size: few
d_call: NA
j_call: TRBJ2-5
v_call: TRBV18
cdr3_aa: CASSPMGLPGETQYF
cdr3_nt: TGTGCCAGCTCACCTATGGGACTGCCCGGGGAGACCCAGTACTTC

clone_size: NA
d_call: NA
j_call: TRBJ1-4
v_call: TRBV5-1
cdr3_aa: CASSLAYNEKLFF
cdr3_nt: TGCGCCAGCAGCTTGGCGTATAATGAAAAACTGTTTTTT

clone_size: NA
d_call: NA
j_call: TRBJ2-3
v_call: TRBV28
cdr3_aa: CASSATGTFPDTQYF
cdr3_nt: TGTGCCAGCAGTGCAACCGGGACTTTCCCAGATACGCAGTATTTT